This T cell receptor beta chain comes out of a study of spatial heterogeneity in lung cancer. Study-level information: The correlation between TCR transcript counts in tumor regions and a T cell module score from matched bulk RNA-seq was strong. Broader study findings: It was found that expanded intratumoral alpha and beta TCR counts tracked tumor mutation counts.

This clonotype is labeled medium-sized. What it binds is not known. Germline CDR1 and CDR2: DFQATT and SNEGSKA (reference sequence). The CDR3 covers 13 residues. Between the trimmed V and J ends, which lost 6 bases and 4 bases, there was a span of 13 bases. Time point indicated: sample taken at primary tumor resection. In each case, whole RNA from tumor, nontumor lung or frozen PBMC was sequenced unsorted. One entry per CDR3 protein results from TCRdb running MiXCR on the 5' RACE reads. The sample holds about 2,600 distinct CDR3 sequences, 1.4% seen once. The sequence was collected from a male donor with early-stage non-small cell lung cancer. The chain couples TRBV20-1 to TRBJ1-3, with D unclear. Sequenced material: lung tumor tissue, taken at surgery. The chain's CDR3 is CSAPDLSGNTIYF. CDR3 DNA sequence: TGCAGTGCCCCCGATCTCTCCGGAAACACCATATATTTT.